This T cell receptor (beta chain) was captured in a study of cytomegalovirus exposure and HLA in healthy donors. Whole-study results and caveats: The study recorded 150 to 200 TCR beta chains that were cytomegalovirus-associated. According to a subsequent analysis, TCR clusters identified in the first cohort showed a tendency to co-occur across the roughly 120 validation repertoires. In vitro data verified three CMV-associated chains as specific for CMV antigens.

Clones were read by immunoSEQ multiplex PCR, and TCRdb kept only the in-frame ones, dropping some. The sample shows 55,000 to 80,000 clones, about 94% of them seen only once. Looked up from germline, CDR1 is PRHDT and CDR2 is FYEKMQ (reference sequence). This CDR3 spans 17 amino acids. V lost 4 bases and J lost 2; bases outside the gene matches: 10. Comment on this clone: Antigen: not known.

The donors were part of the validation cohort, which consisted of under 150 subjects and was separate from the first cohort of around 620 subjects. The sequencing sample was made of PBMCs. The clonotype was recovered from a man aged 18 to 29 in good health and CMV-seropositive. The chain combines TRBV13 with TRBJ2-7; 11 nucleotides agree with TRBD2. CDR3 DNA sequence: TGTGCCAGCAGCTCCACTAGCGGGGGCATCTTTACCTACGAGCAGTACTTC. It encodes CASSSTSGGIFTYEQYF.